This TCR beta chain was found in a study of long-term antiretroviral therapy in people with HIV. General study findings and limits: Blood draws took place between the mid-2000s and the late 2010s and possibly involved older ART regimens. Increased diversity was seen after ART, yet it remained lower than in transplant donor controls.

Concerning this clone: Its cognate antigen is unknown.

CDR1 and CDR2 from the germline V gene are LGHNT and FRNRAP. The CDR3 spans 16 residues. Trimming pared 0 bases from V and 2 bases from J, leaving 10 bases between. Sequencing used immunoSEQ v3.0 at survey level. Libraries were prepared by immunoSEQ multiplex PCR; TCRdb keeps only in-frame clonotypes and omits some of them. The sample carries fewer than 10,000 clones, around 80% recorded once. The TCR sequence derives from a man aged 35-49 years with HIV. Here the sequenced sample was unsorted PBMCs, taken 0.1 years after starting antiretroviral therapy. The rearrangement uses TRBV12-5 and TRBJ2-2; D unclear. The CDR3 sequence: CASGLVLEFNTGELFF. CDR3 nucleotide sequence: TGTGCTAGTGGTTTGGTATTAGAGTTTAACACCGGGGAGCTGTTTTTT.